The T cell receptor beta chain under discussion was sequenced for a study of blood T cell repertoires in COVID-19. The wider study: Donors in the United States, Italy and Spain gave samples during acute or convalescent COVID-19. Sources were T cells, B-cell-depleted T cells, or PBMCs; the material itself was cDNA or gDNA.

This clone was counted once. Original processing notes: Cell counts per sample came from amplifying reference gene primers. The data were produced by immunoSEQ multiplex PCR, yet TCRdb's version contains in-frame clones alone and is incomplete. V and J calls plus clone size are reproduced from that table; the DNA served to infer D and trimming. This sample has 80,000 to 130,000 clones, with approximately 86% found just once. The V end lost 2 bases, the J end lost 5 bases, and 7 bases lay between the germline ends. Germline lookup yields CDR1 GTSNPN and CDR2 SVGIG (reference sequence). The CDR3 length is 13 residues.

Sequencing used peripheral blood. The chain couples TRBV30 to TRBJ2-6; no clear D gene. The sequence was obtained from a woman aged 60-75 years with acute or convalescent COVID-19. CDR3 loop: CAWSSDWANVLTF. In nucleotides, the CDR3 is TGTGCCTGGAGTTCTGACTGGGCCAACGTCCTGACTTTC.